Following are 25 T cell receptor beta chains from one sample sequenced in a study of blood T cell repertoires in COVID-19. Sequenced by immunoSEQ multiplex PCR; TCRdb stores in-frame clones only, minus some. The sample lists nearly 70,000 clones, roughly nine tenths occurring once. Sequencing was carried out using peripheral blood. These receptors were taken from a man aged 40-55 years with COVID-19, enrolled during active disease.

The chain links TRBV28 to TRBJ1-2; D possibly corresponds to TRBD1 (6 bases). V lost 4 bases to trimming and J lost 8 bases, with 14 bases between them. The germline V gene encodes CDR1 MDHEN and CDR2 SYDVKM. The CDR3 extends over 13 amino acids. The CDR3 DNA is TGTGCCAGCAGTTCGGGGGCGGGGGGCGGCTACACCTTC. Translating gives CASSSGAGGGYTF.

The chain links TRBV4-1 to TRBJ2-7; TRBD2 agrees at 11 bases. CDR1 is MGHRA, CDR2 YSYEKL, per germline. Trimming at V came to 6 bases and at J to 2 bases, leaving 6 bases not matched to a gene. There are 15 residues in the CDR3. CDR3 loop: CASRHVAGGTYEQYF. CDR3 coding DNA: TGCGCCAGCAGACACGTAGCGGGGGGGACCTACGAGCAGTACTTC.

The chain joins TRBV6-6 to TRBJ1-1; D is unclear. Trimming took 0 bases from V and 1 from J, leaving 9 bases between them. The CDR3 runs to 15 residues. Germline values: CDR1 MNHNY, CDR2 SVGAGI (reference sequence). The CDR3 reads CASSYSRQSNTEAFF. CDR3 bases: TGTGCCAGCAGTTACTCGAGGCAGTCGAACACTGAAGCTTTCTTT.

This chain connects TRBV3-1 (or the pseudogene TRBV3-2) to TRBJ1-2; D uncertain. CDR3 length equals 12 residues. Germline assignment: CDR1 LGHDT and CDR2 YNNKEL (reference sequence). V was cut by 0 bases and J by 11 bases, with 10 bases left in between. CDR3 in amino acids: CASSQERSRYTF. The CDR3 region has the DNA TGTGCCAGCAGCCAAGAGAGGTCAAGGTACACCTTC.

The chain uses TRBV4-1 and TRBJ2-7, with a weak D call TRBD2 (5 bases). The CDR3 runs 14 residues. Germline CDR1 MGHRA, CDR2 YSYEKL. V dropped 1 base and J dropped 1 base, with 8 bases sitting between them. The CDR3, as DNA: TGCGCCAGCAGCCAAGGTGGAGGATCCTACGAGCAGTACTTC. It is translated as CASSQGGGSYEQYF.

The V call is TRBV30, the J call TRBJ1-5, with D uncertain. This CDR3 is 13 amino acids long. Trimming removed 4 bases at V and 2 bases at J, with 9 bases between. Germline V lookup: CDR1 GTSNPN, CDR2 SVGIG (reference sequence). The CDR3 protein is CAWTTRGNQPQHF. The CDR3 DNA is TGTGCCTGGACTACTAGAGGCAATCAGCCCCAGCATTTT.

The chain is built from TRBV29-1 and TRBJ2-2; 8 positions match TRBD2. This CDR3 comprises 14 residues. The V and J ends lost 4 bases and 5 bases, in that order; junction bases with no gene match: 6. The V gene's germline CDR1 is SQVTM and CDR2 ANQGSEA. The CDR3 DNA follows: TGCAGCGTTGGTGGCGGGGGGACAACCGGGGAGCTGTTTTTT. Protein sequence: CSVGGGGTTGELFF.

This chain uses TRBV7-2 with TRBJ2-7; 7 bases are shared with TRBD1. With V trimmed by 0 bases and J by 1 base, 0 bases remained unmatched. The germline CDR1 and CDR2 sequences are SGHTA and FQGNSA. The CDR3 spans 14 residues. The CDR3 loop reads CASSLAGQSYEQYF. CDR3 DNA sequence: TGTGCCAGCAGCTTAGCGGGACAGTCCTACGAGCAGTACTTC.

This clone showed up just once. The chain uses TRBV5-1 and TRBJ2-7, with 8 bases fitting TRBD1. Germline V lookup: CDR1 SGHRS, CDR2 YFSETQ. The length of the CDR3 is 15 residues. The J segment lost 6 bases and the V segment lost 4 bases, leaving 12 bases of the junction unmatched. This CDR3 is CASSPDRVKGVEQYF. CDR3 bases: TGCGCCAGCAGCCCGGACAGGGTTAAGGGGGTCGAGCAGTACTTC.

The chain recombines TRBV28 with TRBJ1-6; D gene uncertain. The CDR3 spans 15 residues. Trimming left V 6 bases short and J 0 bases short, with 9 bases between. Per the germline V gene, CDR1 is MDHEN and CDR2 is SYDVKM. The CDR3 sequence: CASRGRISYNSPLHF. The CDR3 region has the DNA TGTGCCAGCAGGGGGAGGATCTCCTATAATTCACCCCTCCACTTT. Full variable domain (remainder filled in from reference TRBV28 and TRBJ1-6): DVKVTQSSRYLVKRTGEKVFLECVQDMDHENMFWYRQDPGLGLRLIYFSYDVKMKEKGDIPEGYSVSREKKERFSLILESASTNQTSMYLCASRGRISYNSPLHFGNGTRLTVT.

V is TRBV11-2 and J is TRBJ2-5; D may be TRBD2 (5 bases). Germline V gene lookup returns CDR1 SGHAT and CDR2 FQNNGV. With 5 bases removed from V and 1 base from J, the gap between germline ends came to 14 bases. The CDR3 runs to 15 residues. The CDR3: CASSPQTISQETQYF. The DNA for the CDR3 is TGTGCCAGCAGCCCACAGACTATTTCCCAAGAGACCCAGTACTTC.

The chain carries TRBV21-1 and TRBJ2-7; the table's D call, TRBD2, was not checked against the DNA. TRBV21-1 is an annotated pseudogene. This CDR3 comprises 15 residues. The CDR3 DNA follows: TGTGCCAGCAGCAAACGCGGGCGGCACTCCTACGAGCAGTACTTC. Amino acid sequence: CASSKRGRHSYEQYF.

This chain joins TRBV3-1 (or the pseudogene TRBV3-2) and TRBJ2-5; 7 bases fit TRBD2. This CDR3 is 15 amino acids long. V gave up 4 bases and J gave up 1 base; unmatched junction bases: 6. Germline loops: CDR1 LGHDT, CDR2 YNNKEL (reference sequence). The CDR3 loop is CASSPSLAVQETQYF. The CDR3 DNA reads TGTGCCAGCAGCCCATCTCTAGCGGTCCAAGAGACCCAGTACTTC.

V usage is TRBV7-9 and J usage is TRBJ2-7; TRBD1 agrees at 8 bases. Per the germline V gene, CDR1 is SEHNR and CDR2 is FQNEAQ (reference sequence). V dropped 1 base and J dropped 5; count of bases not matched to a gene: 4. The CDR3 is 14 residues long. CDR3 sequence: CASSLGTGIDEQYF. The CDR3 DNA sequence: TGTGCCAGCAGCTTAGGGACAGGGATCGACGAGCAGTACTTC.

The gene calls are TRBV6-6 and TRBJ2-7; D may be TRBD1 (8 bases). Trimming took 5 bases from V and 7 from J, leaving 15 bases between them. Germline CDR1 MNHNY, CDR2 SVGAGI (reference sequence). CDR3 length: 13 residues. Here the CDR3 reads CASSRGQGGEQYF. DNA for the CDR3: TGTGCCAGCAGTCGAGGACAGGGAGGGGAGCAGTACTTC.

The chain employs TRBV6-6 and TRBJ1-6, with 7 nucleotides matching TRBD1. Trimming took 2 bases from V and 7 from J; bases not matched to a gene: 8. The CDR3 sequence is 16 residues long. In germline, CDR1 is MNHNY, CDR2 SVGAGI (reference sequence). CDR3 region: CASSYPTGLENSPLHF. CDR3 DNA sequence: TGTGCCAGCAGTTACCCGACAGGGTTAGAAAATTCACCCCTCCACTTT.

The chain couples TRBV3-1 (or the pseudogene TRBV3-2) to TRBJ2-7; 8 bases fit TRBD1. V was clipped by 4 bases and J by 0 bases; unmatched bases: 2. This CDR3 has 14 residues. CDR1 is LGHDT, CDR2 YNNKEL, per germline (reference sequence). This CDR3 reads CASSRGQGSYEQYF. The CDR3 nucleotides read TGTGCCAGCAGCCGAGGACAGGGCTCCTACGAGCAGTACTTC.

The V call is TRBV29-1, the J call TRBJ1-2; 8 nucleotides match TRBD1. The length of the CDR3 is 14 residues. Germline V gene lookup returns CDR1 SQVTM and CDR2 ANQGSEA. V shed 3 bases, J shed 1 base, and the junction held 4 bases outside the gene matches. The CDR3, as DNA: TGCAGCGTTGAGGCAGGGGGCCTTAACTATGGCTACACCTTC. It is translated as CSVEAGGLNYGYTF.

V gene TRBV18 combines with J gene TRBJ1-5; no reliable D call. CDR1 and CDR2 (germline): KGHSH, LQKENI. V was shortened by 5 bases and J by 7 bases, with 12 bases between the two germline ends. The CDR3 is 13 residues long. The CDR3 bases are TGTGCCAGCTCATGGACGGGAGCCCAGCCCCAGCATTTT. Its translation: CASSWTGAQPQHF.

V gene TRBV5-1 combines with J gene TRBJ1-6, with TRBD1 identical over 10 bases. Germline V gene lookup returns CDR1 SGHRS and CDR2 YFSETQ. The CDR3 contains 15 residues. V shed 0 bases, J shed 10 bases, and the junction held 4 bases outside the gene matches. The CDR3 region is CASSLAGTGVSPLHF. In DNA, the CDR3 is TGCGCCAGCAGCTTGGCCGGGACAGGGGTGTCACCCCTCCACTTT.

The chain recombines TRBV6-1 with TRBJ1-3, with a possible D match to TRBD1 (5 bases). With 3 bases removed from V and 3 bases from J, the gap between germline ends came to 21 bases. From germline, CDR1 is MNHNS and CDR2 SASEGT. The CDR3 loop spans 18 amino acids. The chain's CDR3 is CASSDTLRVGGDGNTIYF. For the CDR3, the DNA is TGTGCCAGCAGTGATACTTTGAGGGTGGGGGGAGATGGAAACACCATATATTTT.

The rearrangement uses TRBV12-5 and TRBJ2-3; TRBD1 might be the D (6 bases). Trimming shortened V by 4 bases and J by 5 bases, and 16 bases separated the two germline ends. Germline loops: CDR1 LGHNT, CDR2 FRNRAP. The CDR3 runs to 15 residues. This CDR3 is CASGSTGSGGDTQYF. CDR3 DNA: TGTGCTAGTGGTTCCACAGGGTCTGGGGGAGATACGCAGTATTTT.

This chain joins TRBV30 and TRBJ2-5; D possibly corresponds to TRBD2 (5 bases). The CDR3 extends over 13 amino acids. The germline V gene encodes CDR1 GTSNPN and CDR2 SVGIG (reference sequence). V shed 1 base and J shed 4 bases, with 10 bases lying between them. The CDR3 reads CAWSEDLRETQYF. The DNA of the CDR3 is TGTGCCTGGAGTGAGGACTTACGAGAGACCCAGTACTTC. The full variable domain, with the rest looked up from reference TRBV30 and TRBJ2-5, is SQTIHQWPATLVQPVGSPLSLECTVEGTSNPNLYWYRQAAGRGLQLLFYSVGIGQISSEVPQNLSASRPQDRQFILSSKKLLLSDSGFYLCAWSEDLRETQYFGPGTRLLVL.

Here the CDR3 reads CASSLALAGVSSISYNEQFF. The CDR3 DNA sequence: TGTGCCAGCAGTTTGGCACTAGCGGGGGTGTCCTCGATCTCCTACAATGAGCAGTTCTTC. The rearrangement joins TRBV28 to TRBJ2-1; 11 nucleotides match TRBD2. The V gene end was trimmed by 3 bases and the J gene end by 0 bases; junction bases not matched to a gene: 13. CDR3 length: 20 residues. Germline V CDR1 and CDR2: MDHEN, SYDVKM.

The chain recombines TRBV11-1 with TRBJ2-5; 14 bases are a match to TRBD2. The junction had 2 bases not matched to a gene; V was cut back by 1 base and J by 4 bases. The germline V gene has CDR1 SGHAT and CDR2 FQDESV (reference sequence). The CDR3 contains 16 residues. The CDR3 DNA is TGTGCCAGCAGCTTAGGACTAGCGGGGGGGCGAGAGACCCAGTACTTC. It encodes CASSLGLAGGRETQYF.